This TCR beta chain was sequenced in a study of cytomegalovirus exposure and HLA in healthy donors. Worth noting for this clone: The antigen is unknown.

Use of 60 Vbeta and 13 Jbeta primers characterized the PCR. Profiled with immunoSEQ multiplex PCR; TCRdb holds only in-frame clones, not every one. The repertoire includes 75,000 to 90,000 clones, 74% of them detected once, and 20% to 25% sits in the top ten. Whole-study findings and limits: There were a few CMV-associated chains whose specificity for CMV antigens was confirmed in vitro.

The origin of this receptor is a man younger than 45 in good health and CMV-seropositive. Sequences were obtained from PBMCs.

In DNA, the CDR3 is TGTGCCAGCAGCGTAGTTAAAGCGGGGCTGGGGTCCAATGAGCAGTTCTTC. This sequence encodes CASSVVKAGLGSNEQFF. The chain is built from TRBV9 and TRBJ2-1; TRBD2 agrees at 7 bases. V gave up 0 bases and J gave up 6 bases; unmatched junction bases: 12. CDR1 and CDR2 (germline): SGDLS, YYNGEE. The CDR3 is 17 residues long. The whole variable domain, filled in from reference TRBV9 and TRBJ2-1, reads DSGVTQTPKHLITATGQRVTLRCSPRSGDLSVYWYQQSLDQGLQFLIQYYNGEERAKGNILERFSAQQFPDLHSELNLSSLELGDSALYFCASSVVKAGLGSNEQFFGPGTRLTVL.